This TCR beta chain was obtained from a study of T cell responses to AZD1222 COVID-19 vaccine. Comments on this clone: The antigen is not known.

Libraries were prepared by immunoSEQ multiplex PCR; TCRdb keeps only in-frame clonotypes and omits some of them. Found here are 100,000 or so clones, around nine tenths of them singletons; the top ten hold 12%. Study findings and constraints: The study found vaccine-associated CD4 TCRs spanning spike, dominant at 160-218 and 743-854. Increased Spike-specific TCR breadth and depth were observed after two AZD1222 doses. As reported, nearly half of all spike-specific TCRs target variant regions that are unmutated.

This specimen consisted of peripheral blood, obtained on day 0 of AZD1222 vaccination. The TCR originated in an adult in good health.

Here the CDR3 DNA reads TGTGCCAGCAGTTCCAACCTAGGACTAAACAATGAGCAGTTCTTC. This codes for CASSSNLGLNNEQFF. This chain connects TRBV9 to TRBJ2-1; maybe TRBD2 (6 bases). The CDR3 extends over 15 amino acids. CDR1 is SGDLS, CDR2 YYNGEE, per germline. V shed 5 bases and J shed 5 bases, with 17 bases lying between them. The entire variable domain, with the rest obtained from reference TRBV9 and TRBJ2-1, is as follows: DSGVTQTPKHLITATGQRVTLRCSPRSGDLSVYWYQQSLDQGLQFLIQYYNGEERAKGNILERFSAQQFPDLHSELNLSSLELGDSALYFCASSSNLGLNNEQFFGPGTRLTVL.